The rows below give T cell receptor beta chains drawn from one sample of a study of blood T cell repertoires in COVID-19. Only in-frame clones appear in the TCRdb table, and some are missing; sequencing was by immunoSEQ multiplex PCR. In the table there are 45,000 to 60,000 clones, around 81% of which are singletons. Sequenced input: peripheral blood. Receptors originate from a man older than 75 with COVID-19, enrolled during active disease. Each CDR3 is given with its conserved first and last residue.

J gene: TRBJ2-3
V gene: TRBV7-2
CDR3 length: 15
CDR3 protein: CASSFDRDSTDTQYF

J gene: TRBJ2-3
V gene: TRBV29-1
CDR3 length: 14
CDR3 protein: CSVDRLAGGDTQYF

J gene: TRBJ1-3
V gene: TRBV24-1
CDR3 length: 13
CDR3 protein: CATSANSGNTIYF

J gene: TRBJ1-1
V gene: TRBV9
CDR3 length: 14
CDR3 protein: CASSFIGRGGGAFF

J gene: TRBJ1-5
V gene: TRBV7-8
CDR3 length: 19
CDR3 protein: CASSPRLNRGADSNQPQHF

J gene: TRBJ2-7
V gene: TRBV9
CDR3 length: 15
CDR3 protein: CASSVASGGRNEQYF

J gene: TRBJ1-2
V gene: TRBV10-3
CDR3 length: 20
CDR3 protein: CAISDPTGGRGGGSPSGYTF

J gene: TRBJ2-6
V gene: TRBV11-3
CDR3 length: 20
CDR3 protein: CASSAIVQGVGGSGANVLTF

J gene: TRBJ2-2
V gene: TRBV7-9
CDR3 length: 15
CDR3 protein: CASSLGTSYTGELFF

J gene: TRBJ1-6
V gene: TRBV9
CDR3 length: 17
CDR3 protein: CASSVAGSGGPYSPLHF

J gene: TRBJ2-7
V gene: TRBV3-1/TRBV3-2
CDR3 length: 13
CDR3 protein: CASSQQRGYEQYF